A selection of T cell receptor beta chains follows, all from one sample in a study of cytomegalovirus exposure and HLA in healthy donors. TCRdb's table, derived via immunoSEQ multiplex PCR, lists solely in-frame clones and lacks some. In the table there are under 250,000 clones, roughly 79% of which are singletons. The material sequenced was PBMCs. The receptors shown here come from a man aged 30 to 39 in good health and CMV-seronegative. Each CDR3 is given with its conserved first and last residue. Fields, in order: D gene, V gene, clone size, J gene, CDR3 protein, CDR3 DNA. The D gene is left open where the match is weak. The size field is filled for only some rows; it gives once, few, many or a size class.

NA,TRBV2,NA,TRBJ1-2,CASSEARQDNGYTF,TGTGCCAGCAGTGAAGCCAGGCAGGATAATGGCTACACCTTC
NA,TRBV5-5,few,TRBJ1-4,CASSFLGGAEKLFF,TGTGCCAGCAGCTTCTTAGGGGGGGCTGAAAAACTGTTTTTT
NA,TRBV4-1,NA,TRBJ2-7,CASSQDHTGSYEQYF,TGCGCCAGCAGCCAAGATCATACAGGGAGCTACGAGCAGTACTTC
TRBD1,TRBV11-2,NA,TRBJ1-2,CASSLGQGAYGYTF,TGTGCCAGCAGCCTCGGACAGGGGGCTTATGGCTACACCTTC
NA,TRBV19,NA,TRBJ2-5,CASSTRTAGETQYF,TGTGCCAGTAGTACCCGGACAGCAGGGGAGACCCAGTACTTC
NA,TRBV5-4,NA,TRBJ2-5,CASSSRYGVTQYF,TGTGCCAGCAGCTCGCGATACGGGGTGACCCAGTACTTC
NA,TRBV4-1,NA,TRBJ1-6,CASSPIQGSPLHF,TGCGCCAGCAGCCCGATTCAGGGCTCACCCCTCCACTTT
TRBD1,TRBV28,NA,TRBJ1-2,CASSPIWGTGDDGYTF,TGTGCCAGCAGTCCAATATGGGGGACAGGGGACGATGGCTACACCTTC
TRBD2,TRBV27,NA,TRBJ2-3,CASSFLTSGFSTDTQYF,TGTGCCAGCAGTTTCTTGACTAGCGGGTTTAGCACAGATACGCAGTATTTT
NA,TRBV21-1,NA,TRBJ1-5,CASSKIRGPLGALNQPQHF,TGTGCCAGCAGCAAAATCAGGGGTCCATTGGGGGCGCTGAATCAGCCCCAGCATTTT
TRBD1,TRBV11-3,few,TRBJ1-1,CASSSRQGTEAFF,TGTGCCAGCAGCTCAAGACAGGGCACTGAAGCTTTCTTT